The 2 T cell receptor beta chains below were found in one sample sequenced in a study of CD8+CD57+ T cells in acquired aplastic anemia. Profiling that covered TCR beta VDJ and CDR3 relied on genomic DNA as its template. From the reads, TCRdb called clonotypes with MiXCR, one entry per CDR3 protein. The sample has about 240,000 distinct CDR3 sequences; around half are singletons. The patients chosen for sequencing had shown expansion of CD8+CD57+ cells (detected by flow cytometry). The source material was sorted CD4+, CD8+, or CD8+CD57+ T cells (not recorded which) from PBMCs. These receptors originate from a human donor with aplastic anemia.

This clonotype was counted a few times. This chain uses TRBV14 with TRBJ1-1; D perhaps matches TRBD1 (6 bases). This CDR3 region has 15 residues. CDR1 is SGHDN and CDR2 is FVKESK in the germline V gene. Trimming removed 2 bases from V and 4 bases from J, with 14 bases in between. This CDR3 is CASSQFEGGGTEAFF. In nucleotides, the CDR3 is TGTGCCAGCAGCCAATTTGAGGGGGGAGGCACTGAAGCTTTCTTT.

This clonotype was observed at least ten times. The gene calls are TRBV13 and TRBJ1-3; the D gene is possibly TRBD1 (5 bases). The CDR3 spans 15 residues. Germline V gene lookup returns CDR1 PRHDT and CDR2 FYEKMQ (reference sequence). The ends were cut back, 2 bases at V and 4 bases at J, with 12 bases in the middle. The DNA for the CDR3 is TGTGCCAGCAGCTTATTAGGGGCTAGGGGAAACACCATATATTTT. This translates into CASSLLGARGNTIYF.